The TCR beta chain described here comes from a study of shared clonotypes between healthy human individuals. Each cell subset's genomic DNA was divided evenly among several immunoSEQ plates. Sequencing used immunoSEQ multiplex PCR; TCRdb keeps in-frame clones, though not all of them. This sample has fewer than 200,000 clones, with over 80% found just once. Caucasian adults living in Nashville, Tennessee, provided all samples. This CDR3 spans 13 amino acids. Trimming removed 7 bases from V and 5 bases from J, with 14 bases in between. The germline CDR1 and CDR2 sequences are SEHNR and FQNEAQ (reference sequence).

This receptor was taken from a woman in her thirties in good health. Input material: naive CD4+ T cells sorted from blood. Subset noted: CD45RA+ positively selected. V is TRBV7-9 and J is TRBJ2-5, with D unclear. CDR3 sequence reads: CASTLVVGETQYF. The CDR3 DNA reads TGTGCCAGCACCCTCGTGGTGGGCGAGACCCAGTACTTC.